This paragraph reports one T cell receptor beta chain. Its cognate antigen is unknown. The sample is drawn from a study of T cells in localized non-small cell lung cancer. Whole-study findings and limits: Within adjacent lung there appeared a median roughly 60 of the top 100 tumor clones. Uninvolved adjacent lung showed peak T cell clonality, exceeding tumor. In the blood, greater T cell density corresponded to longer overall survival.

The CDR3 has 14 amino acids. From germline, CDR1 is SGHVS and CDR2 FNYEAQ. The V and J ends lost 5 bases and 0 bases respectively, with 5 bases between them. The assay was immunoSEQ multiplex PCR, and TCRdb's table has in-frame clones only and misses some. Here the sample spans under 25,000 clones, approximately 91% being singletons. The rearrangement joins TRBV7-6 to TRBJ1-6, with D uncertain. This receptor was obtained from a man between 40 and 70 years old with stage I squamous cell lung carcinoma. The sample here was peripheral blood, taken before any cancer treatment. CDR3 sequence reads: CASSRSSYNSPLHF. As DNA, the CDR3 is TGTGCCAGCAGCCGGAGCTCCTATAATTCACCCCTCCACTTT.